The clone carrying this T cell receptor beta chain was counted between two and nine times. The data are from a study of shared clonotypes between healthy human individuals. The naive CD8 population came from CD45RO-negative cells selected for CCR7, without terminally differentiated effector memory CD45RA+ cells. Every donor was a Caucasian adult from Nashville, Tennessee. J lost 4 bases, V lost 1 base, and 0 bases had no gene match. Germline CDR1 and CDR2: KGHSH and LQKENI. CDR3 length equals 14 residues. The authors split each subset's genomic DNA evenly across several immunoSEQ plates. Original methodology: Junction-only sequences produced by ImmunoSEQ had no quality scores, so filtering differed. TCRdb's table, derived via immunoSEQ multiplex PCR, lists solely in-frame clones and lacks some. The V and J calls and clone size come from that table; D and trimming were worked out from the DNA. Among some 2.1 million clones listed, 85% to 95% were seen once.

This sequence joins TRBV18 and TRBJ2-5; 10 bases are shared with TRBD1. The TCR was taken from a man younger than 30 in good health. Some clones in this sample may be carry-over from other donors' samples. Material: naive CD8+ T cells from PBMCs. CDR3 region: CASSPRDRGETQYF. The CDR3 DNA sequence: TGTGCCAGCTCACCACGGGACAGGGGAGAGACCCAGTACTTC.